Below, 18 T cell receptor beta chains from the same sample are listed, as sequenced in a study of beta chain features in type 1 diabetes. Findings of the study overall: Moderate yet significant TCRB CDR3 shortening was seen in Type 1 diabetes patients in all four CD4+ subsets.

Antigens of these TCRs are unknown. Expressed TCRB transcripts were sequenced, since all the RNA that had been isolated was reverse transcribed. TCRdb's table, derived via immunoSEQ multiplex PCR, lists solely in-frame clones and lacks some. The sample comprises approximately 46,000 clones, around 40% of which are singletons, and roughly 0.13% rests with the top ten. The sample was stem cell memory CD4+ T cells from blood. These receptors were obtained from a man under 40 with type 1 diabetes.

The chain uses TRBV19 and TRBJ1-4; a weak D match, TRBD1 (6 bases). CDR3 length: 16 amino acids. Germline V gene sequence: CDR1 LNHDA, CDR2 SQIVND (reference sequence). Trimming took 3 bases from V and 0 from J, leaving 11 bases between them. CDR3: CASSMGHSSTNEKLFF. The CDR3 DNA is TGTGCCAGTAGTATGGGACACTCCTCAACTAATGAAAAACTGTTTTTT.

The chain combines TRBV29-1 with TRBJ1-5; 7 bases are shared with TRBD1. The germline CDR1 and CDR2 sequences are SQVTM and ANQGSEA. V was pared by 6 bases and J by 7 bases, with 9 bases of the junction left unmatched. The CDR3 has 13 residues. The DNA for the CDR3 is TGCAGCGTGATACAGGGGCCCGGGCAGCCCCAGCATTTT. Its translation is CSVIQGPGQPQHF.

The chain recombines TRBV6-5 with TRBJ2-1, with D possibly matching TRBD2 (6 bases). V lost 6 bases, J lost 2 bases, and 11 bases lay in between. Germline V CDR1 and CDR2: MNHEY, SVGAGI. This CDR3 is 14 amino acids long. CDR3 sequence reads: CASSKRAPYNEQFF. In nucleotides, the CDR3 is TGTGCCAGCAGCAAGCGGGCCCCCTACAATGAGCAGTTCTTC.

The chain joins TRBV27 to TRBJ1-5; 7 positions match TRBD1. Trimming removed 8 bases from V and 1 base from J; junction bases left unmatched: 11. This CDR3 has 16 amino acids. Germline V gives CDR1 MNHEY, CDR2 SMNVEV (reference sequence). The CDR3 nucleotides read TGTGCCAGCCGAAAGGGAGGCAGGGGGAGCAATCAGCCCCAGCATTTT. This codes for CASRKGGRGSNQPQHF.

The chain is built from TRBV5-6 and TRBJ2-1, with TRBD1 matching 8 bases. The CDR3 is 13 residues long. The V gene end was trimmed by 4 bases and the J gene end by 9 bases; junction bases not matched to a gene: 6. Per the germline V gene, CDR1 is SGHDT and CDR2 is YYEEEE. For the CDR3, the DNA is TGTGCCAGCAGCCTCGGACAGGGTGGTGAGCAGTTCTTC. Its translation: CASSLGQGGEQFF.

This chain joins TRBV19 and TRBJ2-7, with TRBD2 as a possible D gene (5 bases). Germline CDR1 is LNHDA and CDR2 is SQIVND (reference sequence). The CDR3 runs to 12 residues. V lost 6 bases to trimming and J lost 0 bases, with 6 bases between them. The CDR3 sequence: CASSGDSYEQYF. In nucleotides, the CDR3 is TGTGCCAGTAGCGGGGACTCCTACGAGCAGTACTTC.

V usage is TRBV7-2 and J usage is TRBJ2-3, with TRBD1 matching 8 bases. Looked up from germline, CDR1 is SGHTA and CDR2 is FQGNSA. The CDR3 covers 14 residues. Trimming at V came to 5 bases and at J to 6 bases, leaving 7 bases not matched to a gene. CDR3 DNA sequence: TGTGCCAGCAGCCTTACCAGGGGGCCGGATACGCAGTATTTT. It yields the protein CASSLTRGPDTQYF.

This clone was recorded a few times. The V and J genes are TRBV6-1 and TRBJ2-3, with TRBD2 matching 7 bases. CDR1 is MNHNS, CDR2 SASEGT, per germline. This CDR3 contains 15 residues. V trimming: 10 bases; J trimming: 1 base; junction bases outside the gene matches: 11. For the CDR3, the DNA is TGTGCCATCTCAGCGGGACCGGGTGGCACAGATACGCAGTATTTT. Protein: CAISAGPGGTDTQYF.

This clone appeared a few times. The V and J genes are TRBV29-1 and TRBJ1-1; 9 bases agree with TRBD1. V shed 7 bases and J 1 base; nucleotides not matched to a gene: 4. Germline V gene lookup returns CDR1 SQVTM and CDR2 ANQGSEA. CDR3 size: 13 residues. This chain's CDR3 is CSAGTGQNTEAFF. CDR3 nucleotide sequence: TGCAGCGCCGGGACAGGGCAGAACACTGAAGCTTTCTTT.

V is TRBV5-1 and J is TRBJ2-7; TRBD1 matches 7 bases. There are 12 residues in the CDR3. J lost 5 bases, V lost 3 bases, and 2 bases had no gene match. In germline, CDR1 is SGHRS, CDR2 YFSETQ. Here the CDR3 DNA reads TGCGCCAGCAGCTCGACAGGGAACGAGCAGTACTTC. Residues: CASSSTGNEQYF.

This clone was observed a handful of times. The J gene is TRBJ2-5, the V gene TRBV7-8, with 9 bases lining up with TRBD1. The CDR3 is 16 residues long. V lost 5 bases and J lost 1; bases outside the gene matches: 8. The germline CDR1 and CDR2 sequences are SGHVS and FQNEAQ. The CDR3 DNA reads as TGTGCCAGCAGCCCGAGACAGGGGGTGTTCCAAGAGACCCAGTACTTC. Its protein is CASSPRQGVFQETQYF.

The rearrangement joins TRBV6-5 to TRBJ1-1; no firm D call. The length of the CDR3 is 13 residues. Trimming took off 1 base at V and 0 bases at J, with 3 bases between the two ends. Looked up from germline, CDR1 is MNHEY and CDR2 is SVGAGI. DNA of the CDR3: TGTGCCAGCAGTTACTTTATGAACACTGAAGCTTTCTTT. This codes for CASSYFMNTEAFF.

This sequence joins TRBV7-2 and TRBJ2-6, with 12 nucleotides matching TRBD2. The V gene end was trimmed by 3 bases and the J gene end by 3 bases; junction bases not matched to a gene: 6. The V gene's germline CDR1 is SGHTA and CDR2 FQGNSA. The CDR3 has 18 residues. The DNA of the CDR3 is TGTGCCAGCAGCTTCCTTCAGACTAGCGGGAGTGGGGCCAACGTCCTGACTTTC. Amino acids: CASSFLQTSGSGANVLTF.

J is TRBJ1-1 and V is TRBV18; the D gene is possibly TRBD1 (6 bases). The germline V gene encodes CDR1 KGHSH and CDR2 LQKENI. V shed 5 bases and J shed 1 base, with 17 bases lying between them. This CDR3 region has 16 residues. The CDR3 reads CASSFRTQDRNTEAFF. The CDR3 DNA follows: TGTGCCAGCTCATTTCGAACTCAGGACAGGAACACTGAAGCTTTCTTT.

This clone appeared a few times. The chain uses TRBV19 and TRBJ2-1; D is unresolved. Trimming removed 8 bases from V and 0 bases from J, with 11 bases in between. The CDR3 is 14 amino acids. Germline assignment: CDR1 LNHDA and CDR2 SQIVND (reference sequence). In DNA, the CDR3 is TGTGCCAGTTCTAAACAGAGCTCCTACAATGAGCAGTTCTTC. This gives the protein CASSKQSSYNEQFF. Looking up the rest from reference TRBV19 and TRBJ2-1 gives the full variable domain: DGGITQSPKYLFRKEGQNVTLSCEQNLNHDAMYWYRQDPGQGLRLIYYSQIVNDFQKGDIAEGYSVSREKKESFPLTVTSAQKNPTAFYLCASSKQSSYNEQFFGPGTRLTVL.

DNA for the CDR3: TGTGCCAGTAGTATGGGCAGGGGGCTTAATGAGCAGTTCTTC. Translation: CASSMGRGLNEQFF. The chain couples TRBV19 to TRBJ2-1; 8 positions agree with TRBD1. V shed 3 bases and J 7 bases; nucleotides not matched to a gene: 5. CDR3 size: 14 residues. The germline V gene has CDR1 LNHDA and CDR2 SQIVND (reference sequence).

A single count supports this clone. This chain uses TRBV5-4 with TRBJ2-3; TRBD2 matches at 7 bases. Germline-derived CDR1 and CDR2 are SGHNT and YYREEE (reference sequence). The CDR3 runs 16 residues. With 0 bases clipped from V and 2 bases from J, the junction kept 6 bases outside the gene matches. Here the CDR3 reads CASSLVGTTATDTQYF. CDR3 DNA sequence: TGTGCCAGCAGCTTGGTGGGGACTACCGCCACAGATACGCAGTATTTT.

There are a few counts of this clone. The J gene is TRBJ2-7, the V gene TRBV6-5; 9 bases line up with TRBD2. Losses at the gene ends were 0 bases for V and 2 bases for J; bases not matched to a gene: 2. Germline V gene data show CDR1 as MNHEY and CDR2 as SVGAGI. The CDR3 covers 15 residues. The CDR3 protein is CASSYSAGGAYEQYF. The DNA of the CDR3 is TGTGCCAGCAGTTACTCAGCGGGAGGCGCCTACGAGCAGTACTTC.